This T cell receptor (beta chain) was sequenced for a study of T cells in Graves' hyperthyroidism and ophthalmopathy. RNA transcripts gave rise to amplified TCR beta CDR3 regions. The HTBI primer set was used in a first-round RT-PCR of the TCR CDR3. One entry per CDR3 protein results from TCRdb running MiXCR on the multiplex PCR reads. Of 550,000 to 700,000 distinct CDR3 sequences listed, under 60% were seen once; the top ten hold about 20%. Germline V CDR1 and CDR2: KGHDR, SFDVKD. V gave up 5 bases and J gave up 9 bases, with 9 bases separating them. The CDR3 totals 12 residues. Exclusion of a patient resulted from uncontrolled infection, other autoimmune disease, pregnancy or lactation. This clonotype was seen more than once but under ten times.

This sequence joins TRBV24-1 and TRBJ2-2, with D hard to call. This TCR was recovered from an adult woman with Graves' disease, either hyperthyroidism or ophthalmopathy (not recorded which). The sequencing sample was made of peripheral blood or thyroid tissue (not recorded which). The CDR3 reads CATSAPSRELFF. The DNA for the CDR3 is TGTGCCACCAGTGCTCCGTCCCGGGAGCTGTTTTTT.